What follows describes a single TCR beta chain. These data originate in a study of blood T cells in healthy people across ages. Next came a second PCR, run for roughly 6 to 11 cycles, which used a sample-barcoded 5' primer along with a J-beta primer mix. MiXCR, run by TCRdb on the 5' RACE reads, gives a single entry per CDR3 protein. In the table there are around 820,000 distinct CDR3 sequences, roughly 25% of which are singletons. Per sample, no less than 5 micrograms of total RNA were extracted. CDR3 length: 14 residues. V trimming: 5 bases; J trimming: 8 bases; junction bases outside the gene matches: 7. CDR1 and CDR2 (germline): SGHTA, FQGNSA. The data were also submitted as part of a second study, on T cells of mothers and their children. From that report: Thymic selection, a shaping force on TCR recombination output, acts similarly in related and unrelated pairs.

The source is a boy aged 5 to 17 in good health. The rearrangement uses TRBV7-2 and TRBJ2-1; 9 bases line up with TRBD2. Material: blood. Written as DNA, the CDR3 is TGTGCCAGCAGCGTCCTAGCGGGGTTAGATGAGCAGTTCTTC. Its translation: CASSVLAGLDEQFF.